These 9 T cell receptor beta chains share one sample of origin, sequenced in a study of cytomegalovirus exposure and HLA in healthy donors. TCRdb keeps only in-frame clones here, not all; method: immunoSEQ multiplex PCR. The sample carries 110,000 or so clones, approximately 86% recorded once. The sequenced material came from PBMCs. Every receptor here comes from a woman aged 18-29 years in good health and CMV-seronegative.

The chain couples TRBV11-2 to TRBJ1-1; D perhaps matches TRBD1 (5 bases). In germline, CDR1 is SGHAT, CDR2 FQNNGV. The CDR3 is 13 residues long. The V gene lost 0 bases and the J gene lost 5 bases, with 7 bases spanning the gap. This CDR3 is CASSLDPGTEAFF. The CDR3 DNA is TGTGCCAGCAGCTTAGATCCAGGGACTGAAGCTTTCTTT.

This clone was observed a few times. The genes are TRBV4-1 and TRBJ2-2, with 9 bases that match TRBD1. V shed 4 bases, J shed 3 bases, and the junction held 6 bases outside the gene matches. Germline values: CDR1 MGHRA, CDR2 YSYEKL. This CDR3 has 16 amino acids. The chain's CDR3 is CASSPGQGGDTGELFF. CDR3 in DNA: TGCGCCAGCAGCCCGGGACAGGGCGGAGACACCGGGGAGCTGTTTTTT.

This clone was detected once. V gene TRBV7-8 combines with J gene TRBJ2-1, with D uncertain. The CDR3 sequence is 12 residues long. CDR1 and CDR2 from the germline V gene are SGHVS and FQNEAQ. The V end lost 1 base, the J end lost 9 bases, and 7 bases lay between the germline ends. CDR3 sequence: CASSLVVVEQFF. DNA for the CDR3: TGTGCCAGCAGCTTAGTAGTGGTTGAGCAGTTCTTC.

The chain employs TRBV15 and TRBJ2-7; D perhaps matches TRBD2 (5 bases). Germline V gives CDR1 LNHNV, CDR2 YYDKDF (reference sequence). The CDR3 runs 14 residues. Trimming left V 3 bases short and J 2 bases short, with 11 bases between. CDR3 in amino acids: CATSRTIGAYEQYF. CDR3 coding DNA: TGTGCCACCAGCAGGACAATCGGGGCCTACGAGCAGTACTTC.

The chain uses TRBV4-1 and TRBJ2-1; 11 bases match TRBD1. The germline V gene encodes CDR1 MGHRA and CDR2 YSYEKL. The CDR3 sequence is 16 residues long. The V and J ends lost 3 bases and 4 bases, in that order; junction bases with no gene match: 5. CDR3 nucleotide sequence: TGCGCCAGCAGCCACAAGGGACAGGGGGATTACAATGAGCAGTTCTTC. Amino acid sequence: CASSHKGQGDYNEQFF.

The chain combines TRBV30 with TRBJ1-2; perhaps TRBD1 as D (6 bases). CDR1 is GTSNPN, CDR2 SVGIG, per germline (reference sequence). CDR3 length: 14 residues. Between the trimmed V and J ends, which lost 1 base and 6 bases, there was a span of 15 bases. The CDR3 region has the DNA TGTGCCTGGAGTGGACAGGCGTACGGGGATGGCTACACCTTC. Translated, it gives CAWSGQAYGDGYTF. Based on the CDR3 plus reference TRBV30 and TRBJ1-2, the full variable domain is SQTIHQWPATLVQPVGSPLSLECTVEGTSNPNLYWYRQAAGRGLQLLFYSVGIGQISSEVPQNLSASRPQDRQFILSSKKLLLSDSGFYLCAWSGQAYGDGYTFGSGTRLTVV.

As DNA, the CDR3 is TGTGCCAGTAGTCTTACTACAGGGAGCACTGAAGCTTTCTTT. Its translation is CASSLTTGSTEAFF. The rearrangement links TRBV19 to TRBJ1-1; D perhaps matches TRBD1 (6 bases). Germline values: CDR1 LNHDA, CDR2 SQIVND (reference sequence). The CDR3 sequence is 14 residues long. The V and J ends lost 5 bases and 4 bases respectively, with 14 bases between them.

The chain is built from TRBV2 and TRBJ1-5, with 12 bases fitting TRBD1. The trim removed 3 bases at V and 11 bases at J, leaving 11 bases unmatched. The CDR3 is made up of 16 amino acids. Per the germline V gene, CDR1 is SNHLY and CDR2 is FYNNEI. In DNA form, the CDR3 reads TGTGCCAGCAGTGAGCGGGGACAGGGGGCCACGGGGGCCCAGCATTTT. Translated: CASSERGQGATGAQHF.

The rearrangement links TRBV5-1 to TRBJ2-3; TRBD2 aligns across 9 bases. CDR3 length: 16 amino acids. Germline CDR1 SGHRS, CDR2 YFSETQ. Trimming cost V 8 bases and J 1 base; bases outside gene matches: 11. This chain's CDR3 is CASQLAGPGGTDTQYF. The CDR3 DNA is TGCGCCAGTCAACTAGCGGGCCCTGGGGGCACAGATACGCAGTATTTT.